These T cell receptor beta chains were read from a single sample in a study of cytomegalovirus exposure and HLA in healthy donors. The assay was immunoSEQ multiplex PCR, and TCRdb's table has in-frame clones only and misses some. The table has around 220,000 clones, approximately 80% seen once. Material: PBMCs. Every receptor here comes from a girl aged 10 to 17 in good health and CMV-seronegative. CDR3s include the opening cysteine and the closing phenylalanine or tryptophan. Fields, in order: clone size, D gene, J gene, V gene, CDR3 protein, CDR3 DNA. D genes are given only for firm matches. Size is stated for part of the rows, as once, few or many counts, or as a class when the clone is expanded.

once	-	TRBJ2-3	TRBV20-1	CSASMGAAQYF	TGCAGTGCTAGCATGGGCGCAGCGCAGTATTTT
-	TRBD2	TRBJ2-1	TRBV4-1	CASSASGSPYNEQFF	TGCGCCAGCAGTGCTAGCGGGAGTCCCTACAATGAGCAGTTCTTC
-	-	TRBJ2-7	TRBV27	CASSLTTEYLREQYF	TGTGCCAGCAGCCTCACGACAGAATACCTACGGGAGCAGTACTTC
once	TRBD2	TRBJ2-7	TRBV27	CASSLSIGDPRTSYPQYF	TGTGCCAGCAGTTTATCGATTGGTGACCCGCGGACTAGCTACCCGCAGTACTTC
once	-	TRBJ1-5	TRBV7-9	CASSVTELNQPQHF	TGTGCCAGCAGCGTCACAGAGTTAAATCAGCCCCAGCATTTT
-	-	TRBJ1-1	TRBV20-1	CSLTGNTEAFF	TGCAGTCTGACAGGGAACACTGAAGCTTTCTTT
-	-	TRBJ1-1	TRBV11-3	CASKAAAGELFF	TGTGCCAGCAAAGCCGCGGCGGGGGAGCTTTTCTTT
-	-	TRBJ1-4	TRBV6-1	CASRPRAGINEKLFF	TGTGCCAGCAGGCCCAGGGCAGGGATTAATGAAAAACTGTTTTTT
few	TRBD1	TRBJ1-1	TRBV6-5	CASSRNRGEGTEAFF	TGTGCCAGCAGTAGAAACAGGGGGGAGGGCACTGAAGCTTTCTTT
-	-	TRBJ2-7	TRBV15	CATSSDAMWWGRDEQYF	TGTGCCACCAGCAGTGATGCCATGTGGTGGGGCCGGGACGAGCAGTACTTC
-	-	TRBJ1-5	TRBV18	CASSQTTPVANQPQHF	TGTGCCAGCTCACAAACGACCCCGGTAGCTAATCAGCCCCAGCATTTT
-	-	TRBJ2-3	TRBV11-3	CASSLGLSSGSSTDTQYF	TGTGCCAGCAGCTTAGGGTTGAGTAGCGGATCTAGCACAGATACGCAGTATTTT
-	TRBD1	TRBJ1-1	TRBV2	CASRRDRQLNTEAFF	TGTGCCAGCAGGAGGGACAGACAGTTGAACACTGAAGCTTTCTTT
-	-	TRBJ2-1	TRBV5-1	CASSLGRDDEQFF	TGCGCCAGCAGCTTGGGCAGGGATGATGAGCAGTTCTTC
-	TRBD2	TRBJ2-3	TRBV7-2	CASSLQRAGTLDTQYF	TGTGCCAGCAGCTTACAGAGAGCGGGGACTTTAGATACGCAGTATTTT
-	TRBD1	TRBJ2-3	TRBV10-3	CAISESTGNTDTQYF	TGTGCCATCAGTGAGTCGACAGGGAACACAGATACGCAGTATTTT
-	-	TRBJ1-3	TRBV18	CASSPRADSGNTIYF	TGTGCCAGCTCACCACGGGCAGACTCTGGAAACACCATATATTTT
-	TRBD1	TRBJ1-3	TRBV5-1	CASSLYGTGSGNAIYF	TGCGCCAGCAGCCTATATGGGACAGGCTCTGGAAACGCCATATATTTT
-	TRBD1	TRBJ1-1	TRBV6-5	CAIKTGGMDTEAFF	TGTGCCATCAAGACAGGGGGAATGGACACTGAAGCTTTCTTT
few	TRBD2	TRBJ2-7	TRBV9	CASSGASGGSYEQYF	TGTGCCAGCAGCGGAGCTAGCGGGGGCTCCTACGAGCAGTACTTC
-	-	TRBJ2-1	TRBV10-2	CASSERRAVEGNEQFF	TGCGCCAGCAGTGAGAGAAGGGCGGTAGAGGGCAATGAGCAGTTCTTC